The clone carrying this T cell receptor (beta chain) was found a few times. No antigen is known for it. TCRdb analysed the 5' RACE reads with MiXCR anew, one entry per CDR3 protein. The table shows about 340,000 distinct CDR3 sequences, with 15% to 20% occurring only once. This entry is derived from a study of T-cell memory formation after mild COVID-19. The CDR3 loop spans 10 amino acids. V was pared by 10 bases and J by 7 bases, with 10 bases between. CDR1 is SEHNR, CDR2 FQNEAQ, per germline (reference sequence). General study points: Mainly in CM and EM were contracting CD4+ clones; CD8+ were in EMRA.

V is TRBV7-9 and J is TRBJ2-5; D possibly corresponds to TRBD1 (6 bases). Sequenced: PBMCs or a T cell subset sorted from them (not recorded which). The sequence was collected from a man younger than 35 who had mild COVID-19 (a few samples of this study predate the infection). Cell type and time point are not known. The CDR3 here is CATTGRTQYF. In DNA form, the CDR3 reads TGTGCCACCACAGGGAGGACCCAGTACTTC.